These 24 T cell receptor beta chains were sequenced from one sample in a study of post-analysis software for immune sequencing data. Study-level points and caveats: The study found TRBV5-6, TRBV5-1 and TRBV20-1 among several TRBV segments more frequent in patients than controls.

Included in the TCR beta cDNA libraries were unique molecular identifiers. In TCRdb, the PCR reads were re-called with MiXCR into one record per CDR3 protein. The sample consists of roughly 600,000 distinct CDR3 sequences, roughly 46% of them appearing once. What these receptors recognize is not known. Sequencing used blood. Receptor source: a girl aged 5-17 years with multiple sclerosis.

This clonotype turned up a few times. The rearrangement uses TRBV6-1 and TRBJ1-2; 7 positions agree with TRBD1. The CDR3 sequence is 13 residues long. Germline loops: CDR1 MNHNS, CDR2 SASEGT. V lost 10 bases, J lost 3 bases, and 8 bases stayed unmatched. CDR3 sequence: CATNDGQDYGYTF. Written as DNA, the CDR3 is TGTGCCACCAACGACGGACAGGACTATGGCTACACCTTC.

The chain uses TRBV6-5 and TRBJ2-5, with a weak D call TRBD2 (6 bases). The CDR3 is 14 residues long. Trimming took 8 bases from V and 3 from J, leaving 16 bases between them. CDR1 and CDR2 (germline): MNHEY, SVGAGI. This CDR3 is CASYSSGSEETQYF. The CDR3 DNA sequence: TGTGCCAGCTATAGTAGCGGATCAGAAGAGACCCAGTACTTC.

This chain links TRBV6-6 with TRBJ1-1; D unclear. The germline V gene has CDR1 MNHNY and CDR2 SVGAGI (reference sequence). The CDR3 length is 11 residues. Deletions cut 2 bases from V and 10 bases from J, with 8 bases between. The CDR3 coding sequence is TGTGCCAGCAGTTACCGCTTTGGAGCTTTCTTT. Translating it yields CASSYRFGAFF.

This rearrangement joins TRBV20-1 to TRBJ1-2; D gene uncertain. CDR3 length: 18 amino acids. V gave up 0 bases and J gave up 2 bases, with 22 bases separating them. CDR1 is DFQATT and CDR2 is SNEGSKA in the germline V gene (reference sequence). The CDR3 sequence is CSARDSANREGWNYGYTF. The DNA of the CDR3 is TGCAGTGCTAGAGACTCTGCGAATAGGGAAGGGTGGAACTATGGCTACACCTTC.

The chain carries TRBV12-3 or TRBV12-4 and TRBJ2-5, with TRBD1 identical over 10 bases. V shed 6 bases, J shed 6 bases, and the junction held 10 bases outside the gene matches. The CDR3 sequence is 15 residues long. In DNA, the CDR3 is TGTGCCAGCAGCCGATGGGACAGGGGAGAAAAGACCCAGTACTTC. Amino acids: CASSRWDRGEKTQYF.

The chain links TRBV5-1 to TRBJ2-7; maybe TRBD1 (6 bases). Per the germline V gene, CDR1 is SGHRS and CDR2 is YFSETQ. Trimming removed 4 bases from V and 4 bases from J, with 21 bases in between. This CDR3 region has 16 residues. CDR3 amino acids: CASSVAGTTKGYEQYF. The CDR3 region has the DNA TGCGCCAGCAGCGTCGCCGGGACAACAAAGGGGTACGAGCAGTACTTC.

The chain couples TRBV29-1 to TRBJ2-1, with D possibly matching TRBD2 (6 bases). The CDR3 contains 14 residues. Germline CDR1 is SQVTM and CDR2 is ANQGSEA. V was clipped by 6 bases and J by 3 bases, with 15 bases between them. CDR3 coding DNA: TGCAGCGTGGCGAGTAGCGGCAGCTACAATGAGCAGTTCTTC. It specifies CSVASSGSYNEQFF.

As DNA, the CDR3 is TGCAGCGTCCTGAAGATGTCCAGCCCAGACGAGCAGTACTTC. It is translated as CSVLKMSSPDEQYF. The rearrangement joins TRBV29-1 to TRBJ2-7; D not resolved. Trimming pared 6 bases from V and 5 bases from J, leaving 20 bases between. Germline CDR1 is SQVTM and CDR2 is ANQGSEA. This CDR3 is 14 amino acids long.

This rearrangement joins TRBV7-8 to TRBJ2-3; the D gene is possibly TRBD2 (5 bases). The CDR3 contains 15 residues. Germline V gene sequence: CDR1 SGHVS, CDR2 FQNEAQ. The ends were cut back, 5 bases at V and 2 bases at J, with 14 bases in the middle. CDR3 in amino acids: CASSPTEGFTDTQYF. The CDR3 DNA reads as TGTGCCAGCAGCCCGACCGAGGGTTTCACAGATACGCAGTATTTT. Based on the CDR3 plus reference TRBV7-8 and TRBJ2-3, the full variable domain is GAGVSQSPRYKVAKRGQDVALRCDPISGHVSLFWYQQALGQGPEFLTYFQNEAQLDKSGLPSDRFFAERPEGSVSTLKIQRTQQEDSAVYLCASSPTEGFTDTQYFGPGTRLTVL.

The chain joins TRBV20-1 to TRBJ2-7; 7 bases are a match to TRBD1. The ends lost 1 base at V and 2 bases at J; junction bases unmatched: 5. The CDR3 sequence is 14 residues long. Germline lookup yields CDR1 DFQATT and CDR2 SNEGSKA (reference sequence). The CDR3 protein is CSARGQGKAYEQYF. The CDR3 region has the DNA TGCAGTGCTAGAGGACAGGGAAAGGCCTACGAGCAGTACTTC.

This clonotype was detected only a few times. The CDR3 DNA reads as TGTGCCACCAGCAGAGACGCATACAGCGGGGGAGTCACAGATACGCAGTATTTT. Amino acids: CATSRDAYSGGVTDTQYF. V usage is TRBV15 and J usage is TRBJ2-3; the match to TRBD2 covers 8 bases. V shed 0 bases, J shed 2 bases, and the junction held 10 bases outside the gene matches. The CDR3 is made up of 18 amino acids. Germline values: CDR1 LNHNV, CDR2 YYDKDF (reference sequence).

The sample holds a few counts of this clonotype. The chain is built from TRBV4-1 and TRBJ2-7, with D tentatively TRBD2 (7 bases). The CDR3 is made up of 16 amino acids. Germline V lookup: CDR1 MGHRA, CDR2 YSYEKL. V lost 5 bases and J lost 0, with 17 bases in between. In DNA, the CDR3 is TGCGCCAGCAGCGAGGGGGGAGGGGTGAGCTCCTACGAGCAGTACTTC. Amino acid sequence: CASSEGGGVSSYEQYF.

The J gene is TRBJ2-5, the V gene TRBV11-2, with D uncertain. The CDR3 has 12 amino acids. The V gene's germline CDR1 is SGHAT and CDR2 FQNNGV. With 8 bases removed from V and 5 bases from J, the gap between germline ends came to 12 bases. CDR3 nucleotide sequence: TGTGCCAGCGGCCCCGCGCGCGAGACCCAGTACTTC. It yields the protein CASGPARETQYF. Combining the CDR3 with reference TRBV11-2 and TRBJ2-5 gives the whole variable domain EAGVAQSPRYKIIEKRQSVAFWCNPISGHATLYWYQQILGQGPKLLIQFQNNGVVDDSQLPKDRFSAERLKGVDSTLKIQPAKLEDSAVYLCASGPARETQYFGPGTRLLVL.

The chain recombines TRBV12-3 or TRBV12-4 with TRBJ1-2; possibly TRBD1 for D (5 bases). Deletions cut 2 bases from V and 3 bases from J, with 10 bases between. This CDR3 region has 14 residues. The CDR3 loop reads CASSLLRGYYGYTF. CDR3 in DNA: TGTGCCAGCAGTTTATTGAGGGGCTACTATGGCTACACCTTC.

This clonotype was detected a few times. V is TRBV7-2 and J is TRBJ2-5; 8 bases map to TRBD2. The germline gives CDR1 SGHTA, CDR2 FQGNSA. This CDR3 contains 15 residues. The junction had 8 bases not matched to a gene; V was cut back by 3 bases and J by 5 bases. Written as DNA, the CDR3 is TGTGCCAGCAGCTTCCGGGGGGGCCCGTTGGAGACCCAGTACTTC. As protein: CASSFRGGPLETQYF.

This clonotype was seen a few times. The J gene is TRBJ2-1, the V gene TRBV9, with a possible D match to TRBD1 (6 bases). Trimming took 3 bases from V and 10 from J, leaving 14 bases between them. CDR3 length equals 13 residues. Germline CDR1 and CDR2: SGDLS and YYNGEE. CDR3 coding DNA: TGTGCCAGCAGCGGGGCCGGAAGGGGGGAGCAGTTCTTC. Translation gives CASSGAGRGEQFF.

This sequence joins TRBV5-1 and TRBJ2-1; 8 positions match TRBD1. The germline V gene has CDR1 SGHRS and CDR2 YFSETQ. This CDR3 is 18 amino acids long. The trim removed 0 bases at V and 1 base at J, leaving 9 bases unmatched. CDR3 loop: CASSLGLDRVQSYNEQFF. CDR3 bases: TGCGCCAGCAGCTTGGGTTTGGACAGGGTTCAGTCCTACAATGAGCAGTTCTTC.

J is TRBJ2-7 and V is TRBV7-2; TRBD2 is a possible D gene (6 bases). This CDR3 has 15 residues. V lost 2 bases to trimming and J lost 5 bases, with 16 bases between them. Germline CDR1 reads SGHTA; CDR2 reads FQGNSA. The CDR3 DNA sequence: TGTGCCAGCAGCTTAACTCTACTAGCAAGCCACGAGCAGTACTTC. It codes for CASSLTLLASHEQYF.

This chain joins TRBV14 and TRBJ1-6; no firm D call. CDR3 length equals 13 residues. V was clipped by 1 base and J by 9 bases, with 7 bases between them. Germline V gene sequence: CDR1 SGHDN, CDR2 FVKESK. The CDR3 reads CASSQGWSSPLHF. CDR3 in DNA: TGTGCCAGCAGCCAAGGGTGGAGTTCACCCCTCCACTTT.

This rearrangement joins TRBV20-1 to TRBJ2-7; tentatively, D is TRBD2 (5 bases). This CDR3 contains 14 residues. Per germline, CDR1 DFQATT and CDR2 SNEGSKA (reference sequence). V dropped 3 bases and J dropped 0 bases, with 12 bases sitting between them. This CDR3 is CSASGGSDSYEQYF. The CDR3 DNA is TGCAGTGCTAGTGGAGGCTCCGACTCCTACGAGCAGTACTTC.

V is TRBV3-1 and J is TRBJ1-2; D perhaps matches TRBD1 (5 bases). CDR3 length: 16 residues. V was trimmed by 4 bases and J by 4 bases, leaving 19 bases between them. Germline V gene lookup returns CDR1 LGHDT and CDR2 YNNKEL (reference sequence). The CDR3 protein is CASSPSGVAGSYGYTF. In nucleotides, the CDR3 is TGTGCCAGCAGCCCTTCGGGGGTGGCAGGGAGCTATGGCTACACCTTC.

This clonotype has a single count. V and J are TRBV20-1 and TRBJ2-5; possibly TRBD2 for D (6 bases). CDR1 DFQATT and CDR2 SNEGSKA come from the germline V gene (reference sequence). The V end lost 3 bases, the J end lost 1 base, and 9 bases lay between the germline ends. The CDR3 is 13 residues long. This chain's CDR3 is CSASGGVQETQYF. CDR3 nucleotides: TGCAGTGCTAGCGGGGGAGTCCAAGAGACCCAGTACTTC.

This rearrangement joins TRBV4-1 to TRBJ2-6; D remains unclear. CDR1 MGHRA and CDR2 YSYEKL come from the germline V gene. The CDR3 is made up of 16 amino acids. V lost 0 bases and J lost 3, with 9 bases in between. The CDR3 DNA reads TGCGCCAGCAGCCAAGATTACGTATATGGGGCCAACGTCCTGACTTTC. This translates into CASSQDYVYGANVLTF.

The chain combines TRBV20-1 with TRBJ2-7; D is ambiguous. This CDR3 contains 13 residues. The V gene lost 6 bases and the J gene lost 4 bases, with 16 bases spanning the gap. Looked up from germline, CDR1 is DFQATT and CDR2 is SNEGSKA (reference sequence). CDR3 sequence (DNA): TGCAGTGCGCGACCGTCGGCTTTATACGAGCAGTACTTC. Protein: CSARPSALYEQYF.